This T cell receptor (beta chain) is from a study of blood T cell repertoires in COVID-19. Study-wide background: The origin of the acute and convalescent COVID-19 samples was the United States, Italy and Spain. The analysed material was cDNA or gDNA that came from T cells, B-cell-depleted T cells, or PBMCs.

Study processing details: Quantification of nucleated cells was approximated via reference gene primer amplification. Some clones are missing from TCRdb's copy, which holds only in-frame ones; the method was immunoSEQ multiplex PCR. V and J calls and clone size come straight from that table; D and trimming were deduced from the DNA. The table records under 300,000 clones, roughly nine tenths of them present only once. The CDR3 has 17 amino acids. The V and J ends lost 1 base and 6 bases respectively, with 20 bases between them. The V gene's germline CDR1 is KGHSH and CDR2 LQKENI. This receptor was identified in a woman aged 40 to 49 who had recovered from COVID-19. The sequenced material came from peripheral blood. The chain links TRBV18 to TRBJ2-3; a weak D match, TRBD1 (6 bases). The CDR3 loop is CASSPLQMQGYMDTQYF. For the CDR3, the DNA is TGTGCCAGCTCACCACTCCAAATGCAGGGGTATATGGATACGCAGTATTTT. Together with reference TRBV18 and TRBJ2-3, the CDR3 gives the full variable domain: NAGVMQNPRHLVRRRGQEARLRCSPMKGHSHVYWYRQLPEEGLKFMVYLQKENIIDESGMPKERFSAEFPKEGPSILRIQQVVRGDSAAYFCASSPLQMQGYMDTQYFGPGTRLTVL.